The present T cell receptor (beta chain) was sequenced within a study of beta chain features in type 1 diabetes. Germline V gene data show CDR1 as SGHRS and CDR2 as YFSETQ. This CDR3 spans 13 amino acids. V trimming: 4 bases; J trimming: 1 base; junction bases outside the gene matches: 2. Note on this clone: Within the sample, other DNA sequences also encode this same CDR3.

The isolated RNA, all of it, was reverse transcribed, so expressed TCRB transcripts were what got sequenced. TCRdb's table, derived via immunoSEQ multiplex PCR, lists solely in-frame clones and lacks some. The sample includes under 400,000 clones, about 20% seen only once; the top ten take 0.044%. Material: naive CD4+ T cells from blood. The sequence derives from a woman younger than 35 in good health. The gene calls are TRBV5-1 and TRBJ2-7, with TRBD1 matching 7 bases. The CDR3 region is CASSLGQSYEQYF. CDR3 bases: TGCGCCAGCAGCCTGGGACAGTCCTACGAGCAGTACTTC.